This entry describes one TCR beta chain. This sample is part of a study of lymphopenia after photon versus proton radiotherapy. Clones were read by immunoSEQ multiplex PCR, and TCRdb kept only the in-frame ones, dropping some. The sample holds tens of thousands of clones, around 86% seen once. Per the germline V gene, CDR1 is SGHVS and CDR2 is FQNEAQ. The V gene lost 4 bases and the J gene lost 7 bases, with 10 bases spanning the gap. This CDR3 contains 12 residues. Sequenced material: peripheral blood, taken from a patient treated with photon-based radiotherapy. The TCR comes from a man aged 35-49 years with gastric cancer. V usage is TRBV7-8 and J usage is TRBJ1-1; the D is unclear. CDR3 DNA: TGTGCCAGCAGCTCGGTATGGGATGAAGCTTTCTTT. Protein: CASSSVWDEAFF.